This note documents a single TCR beta chain sequence. Its antigen is currently unknown. In the PCR, 60 Vbeta and 13 Jbeta primers were used. Repertoires were generated with immunoSEQ multiplex PCR, while TCRdb's copy carries only in-frame clones and drops some. The sample records 200,000 or so clones, about 88% being singletons. Deletions cut 0 bases from V and 0 bases from J, with 6 bases between. CDR1 and CDR2 from the germline V gene are GTSNPN and SVGIG (reference sequence). This CDR3 has 14 residues. This specimen comes from a study of cytomegalovirus exposure and HLA in healthy donors. Study-wide points: In an earlier analysis, productive rearrangement rates for most beta V segments clustered near 87% or 30%.

Sequenced: PBMCs. The chain employs TRBV30 and TRBJ1-3; tentative D call: TRBD1 (6 bases). The sequence derives from a girl under three years old in good health and CMV-seronegative. The CDR3 DNA follows: TGTGCCTGGAGTGTGGGACACTCTGGAAACACCATATATTTT. This codes for CAWSVGHSGNTIYF.